The present T cell receptor (beta chain) was sequenced within a study of CD8 T cells in ankylosing spondylitis. The germline V and J ends were trimmed by 5 bases and 4 bases, with 6 bases remaining between them. This CDR3 has 12 amino acids. Germline V gene sequence: CDR1 LNHDA, CDR2 SQIVND (reference sequence). This clonotype occurred a few times. One entry per CDR3 protein results from TCRdb running MiXCR on the 5' RACE reads. Altogether around 39,000 distinct CDR3 sequences are present, roughly an eighth being singletons, with the ten largest covering approximately 31%. The J gene is TRBJ2-1, the V gene TRBV19; tentative D call: TRBD2 (5 bases). This clonotype was sampled from a male donor with ankylosing spondylitis. Sequencing was carried out using synovial fluid, either unsorted or a sorted T cell fraction (not recorded which). The CDR3 nucleotides are TGTGCCAGTAGTCGCGGGTACAATGAGCAGTTCTTC. Translated: CASSRGYNEQFF.